The clone carrying this T cell receptor beta chain was recorded at least ten times. Its antigen remains unidentified. From the germline J gene comes the end of the CDR3, since the read stops 3 residues before it. Some clones are missing from TCRdb's copy, which holds only in-frame ones; the method was immunoSEQ multiplex PCR. The sample presents tens of thousands of clones, none singletons. The data were taken from a study of T cell clonality in common variable immunodeficiency. Regarding the study as a whole: CVID subjects showed higher TCRbeta clonality than healthy controls.

This CDR3 is built from 14 residues. The germline gives CDR1 MNHNS, CDR2 SASEGT. V lost 4 bases to trimming and J lost 2 bases, with 12 bases between them. The chain couples TRBV6-1 to TRBJ2-7, with D perhaps matching TRBD1 (5 bases). The sequence was collected from a person between 18 and 69 years old in good health. Sequenced input: peripheral blood mononuclear cells. The sequenced part of the CDR3 DNA is TGTGCCAGCAGTGGGTCTGGACAAGCCTACGAG. Its translation: CASSGSGQAYE. The full-length CDR3 reads as CASSGSGQAYEQYF.